These 15 T cell receptor beta chains were sequenced from one sample in a study of regulatory T cells in long-lasting Graves disease. Building the TCR beta libraries relied on iRepertoire HTBI primers, and CDR3 regions underwent Arm-PCR. MiXCR, run by TCRdb on the multiplex PCR reads, gives a single entry per CDR3 protein. The table lists about 470,000 distinct CDR3 sequences, 15% to 20% of them singletons. Time point: newly diagnosed GD, antithyroid drugs for less than 3 months. PBMC-derived RNA was used for the TCR library. The data were also submitted as part of a second study, on T cells in Graves' hyperthyroidism and ophthalmopathy.

Sample: peripheral blood mononuclear cells (PBMCs), taken at new diagnosis, from a patient treated with antithyroid drugs. The receptors originated from a middle-aged man with Graves disease.

This clonotype was found a few times. The chain employs TRBV9 and TRBJ1-1, with a weak D call TRBD1 (5 bases). CDR1 is SGDLS and CDR2 is YYNGEE in the germline V gene. This CDR3 comprises 13 residues. V lost 3 bases to trimming and J lost 1 base, with 7 bases between them. The CDR3 sequence is CASSAQGNTEAFF. CDR3 coding DNA: TGTGCCAGCAGCGCCCAGGGGAACACTGAAGCTTTCTTT.

The chain has TRBV3-1 and TRBJ2-5; 12 bases fit TRBD2. This CDR3 is 16 amino acids long. Germline lookup yields CDR1 LGHDT and CDR2 YNNKEL (reference sequence). With V trimmed by 4 bases and J by 3 bases, 6 bases remained unmatched. The CDR3: CASSPGTSGLEETQYF. The CDR3 DNA reads TGTGCCAGCAGCCCTGGGACTAGCGGGTTGGAAGAGACCCAGTACTTC.

This clonotype was counted between two and nine times. This chain links TRBV30 with TRBJ1-1; D unclear. The CDR3 covers 11 residues. The ends were cut back, 5 bases at V and 6 bases at J, with 10 bases in the middle. Germline assignment: CDR1 GTSNPN and CDR2 SVGIG (reference sequence). This CDR3 reads CAWGVFAEAFF. The CDR3 bases are TGTGCCTGGGGGGTATTTGCTGAAGCTTTCTTT.

The J gene is TRBJ2-1, the V gene TRBV5-1, with D possibly being TRBD1 (6 bases). Trimming shortened V by 4 bases and J by 4 bases, and 21 bases separated the two germline ends. The CDR3 length is 17 residues. Germline CDR1 and CDR2: SGHRS and YFSETQ. The CDR3 spells CASSKDTRDTFYNEQFF. CDR3 DNA sequence: TGCGCCAGCAGCAAGGATACCCGGGACACCTTTTACAATGAGCAGTTCTTC.

This clonotype was picked up many times. The gene calls are TRBV5-1 and TRBJ1-1; TRBD1 matches 9 bases. V shed 3 bases and J 0 bases; nucleotides not matched to a gene: 6. The CDR3 is 16 residues long. Germline CDR1 is SGHRS and CDR2 is YFSETQ. CDR3 DNA sequence: TGCGCCAGCAGCTCCGGGACAGGGAATCTGAACACTGAAGCTTTCTTT. Protein sequence: CASSSGTGNLNTEAFF.

In this sample, this clonotype turned up many times. Here the CDR3 DNA reads TGTGCCAGCAGCCCCAGCGCGGGAGCCACCCTCTACGAGCAGTACTTC. Its translation: CASSPSAGATLYEQYF. The chain carries TRBV7-9 and TRBJ2-7, with 7 bases that match TRBD2. The CDR3 has 16 residues. Germline-derived CDR1 and CDR2 are SEHNR and FQNEAQ (reference sequence). V lost 5 bases and J lost 3; bases outside the gene matches: 13.

This clonotype was detected a few times. The chain combines TRBV27 with TRBJ2-3; D gene uncertain. CDR3 length: 15 residues. Germline V gene lookup returns CDR1 MNHEY and CDR2 SMNVEV (reference sequence). Deletions cut 4 bases from V and 4 bases from J, with 15 bases between. The CDR3 nucleotides are TGTGCCAGCAGTTCAGCAGATAAAATTTCAGATACGCAGTATTTT. Its translation is CASSSADKISDTQYF.

As for this clonotype: A read error may explain this, as a much larger clone is one base away. This chain joins TRBV10-3 and TRBJ2-7; TRBD2 agrees at 12 bases. In germline, CDR1 is ENHRY, CDR2 SYGVKD. The CDR3 is 18 residues long. Germline trimming cut 3 bases from V and 7 bases from J; bases unmatched to any gene: 16. CDR3 residues: CAISDTRPGLAGRNEQYF. DNA for the CDR3: TGTGCCATCAGTGATACCCGACCCGGACTAGCGGGAAGGAATGAGCAGTACTTC.

The J gene is TRBJ2-1, the V gene TRBV29-1; TRBD1 might be the D (6 bases). Germline V lookup: CDR1 SQVTM, CDR2 ANQGSEA. V shed 1 base and J shed 0 bases, with 10 bases lying between them. The CDR3 totals 15 residues. The CDR3 protein is CSVEGPRGSYNEQFF. CDR3 bases: TGCAGCGTTGAAGGACCCAGGGGCTCCTACAATGAGCAGTTCTTC.

This clonotype has a count of ten or more. This rearrangement joins TRBV30 to TRBJ1-2; 7 bases align to TRBD1. J was trimmed by 6 bases and V by 8 bases; bases with no gene match: 6. Per the germline V gene, CDR1 is GTSNPN and CDR2 is SVGIG (reference sequence). This CDR3 has 11 residues. The CDR3 DNA sequence: TGTGCCAGAAACAGGGGTGATGGCTACACCTTC. This gives the protein CARNRGDGYTF.

This clonotype was seen many times. The chain employs TRBV6-5 and TRBJ1-2, with 7 positions matching TRBD1. V dropped 2 bases and J dropped 7; count of bases not matched to a gene: 7. Germline V gene data show CDR1 as MNHEY and CDR2 as SVGAGI. The CDR3 extends over 14 amino acids. As DNA, the CDR3 is TGTGCCAGCAGTTACGGGACAGCGACCTTTGGCTACACCTTC. It specifies CASSYGTATFGYTF.

A remark on this clonotype: This may be a read error, as it is one base from a much larger clone. This chain links TRBV27 with TRBJ1-2; TRBD1 is a possible D gene (5 bases). The CDR3 extends over 13 amino acids. Germline CDR1 reads MNHEY; CDR2 reads SMNVEV (reference sequence). The CDR3 coding sequence is TGTGCCAGCAGTTTGTTTACAGGATATGGCTGCACCTTC. Translation: CASSLFTGYGCTF.

This clonotype was seen ten or more times. The chain combines TRBV11-2 with TRBJ2-1; 9 nucleotides match TRBD1. Germline loops: CDR1 SGHAT, CDR2 FQNNGV. CDR3 size: 15 residues. Trimming removed 1 base from V and 9 bases from J; junction bases left unmatched: 7. CDR3: CASSLGWDREVEQFF. In nucleotides, the CDR3 is TGTGCCAGCAGCTTAGGTTGGGACAGGGAGGTTGAGCAGTTCTTC.

This clonotype was recorded at least ten times. J is TRBJ1-1 and V is TRBV6-1; TRBD1 is a possible D gene (6 bases). The germline V gene encodes CDR1 MNHNS and CDR2 SASEGT. The CDR3 runs to 14 residues. V lost 6 bases and J lost 4, with 15 bases in between. CDR3 bases: TGTGCCAGCAGAGAGACAGGTCCTGGCACTGAAGCTTTCTTT. Its protein product is CASRETGPGTEAFF.

Many counts were recorded for this clonotype. The chain carries TRBV20-1 and TRBJ2-5; the match to TRBD2 covers 7 bases. The CDR3 loop spans 15 amino acids. The trim removed 6 bases at V and 1 base at J, leaving 11 bases unmatched. Germline V gene lookup returns CDR1 DFQATT and CDR2 SNEGSKA (reference sequence). CDR3 sequence reads: CSAQAAAGIQETQYF. CDR3 in DNA: TGCAGTGCCCAGGCAGCAGCGGGAATCCAAGAGACCCAGTACTTC.